This is a list of T cell receptor beta chains from one sample in a study of blood T cells in healthy people across ages. One entry per CDR3 protein results from TCRdb running MiXCR on the 5' RACE reads. The data contain approximately 850,000 distinct CDR3 sequences, more than 45% of them seen just once; the ten biggest clones take up 22%. Specimen: blood. The receptors originated from a man aged 30 to 39 in good health. Both conserved end residues are part of each CDR3. Fields, in order: J gene, clone size, D gene, V gene, CDR3 DNA, CDR3 protein. A D gene is named only where the DNA matches it firmly. The size of a clone is reported for some rows only, either as once, few or many, or as a class for expanded clones.

TRBJ1-1 . . TRBV21-1 TGTGCCAGCAGCAAAGGGACGACTGAAGCTTTCTTT CASSKGTTEAFF
TRBJ2-5 . TRBD2 TRBV24-1 TGTGCCACCGGGTCGGCGGGAGACTTTGATGAGCAGTACTTC CATGSAGDFDEQYF
TRBJ2-1 . . TRBV20-1 TGCAGTGCTAGTCTCAGGAGGTCGAATGAGCAGTTCTTC CSASLRRSNEQFF
TRBJ2-5 few . TRBV11-2 TGTGCCAGCAGCGTTACTACCGGTATGGAGACCCAGTACTTC CASSVTTGMETQYF
TRBJ2-7 . TRBD2 TRBV7-2 TGTGCCAGCAGCCCCCTGGGGGGGGTTGGCTACGAGCAGTACTTC CASSPLGGVGYEQYF
TRBJ2-3 . . TRBV7-2 TGTGCCAGCAGCTTGGGAAGTACTCGGGATACGCAGTATTTT CASSLGSTRDTQYF
TRBJ2-1 many . TRBV12-3/TRBV12-4 TGTGCCAGCAGTCCCCAAAACAATGAGCAGTTCTTC CASSPQNNEQFF
TRBJ2-7 . TRBD2 TRBV7-9 TGTGCCAGCAGCGCATTTACTAGCGGGGGATACTACGAGCAGTACTTC CASSAFTSGGYYEQYF
TRBJ2-3 . . TRBV20-1 TGCAGTGCTCCCCCTGACTGGAGCACAGATACGCAGTATTTT CSAPPDWSTDTQYF
TRBJ2-5 few . TRBV29-1 TGCAGCGTGGACCCACCCGACAGTAAATTTCAAGAGACCCAGTACTTC CSVDPPDSKFQETQYF
TRBJ2-3 few TRBD1 TRBV29-1 TGCAGCGTTGATGGGACAGGGGGCACAGATACGCAGTATTTT CSVDGTGGTDTQYF
TRBJ2-3 . . TRBV12-3/TRBV12-4 TGTGCCAGCAGTTTGACTAGAGGGAGTTTGGATGTGCAGTATTTT CASSLTRGSLDVQYF
TRBJ2-7 few TRBD1 TRBV2 TGTGCCAGCCAGACTGACAGGGGATCCTACGAGCAGTACTTC CASQTDRGSYEQYF
TRBJ2-7 few . TRBV27 TGTGCCAGCAGTTTATCGGGGGAGGGGGGCTACGAGCAGTACTTC CASSLSGEGGYEQYF
TRBJ1-2 . . TRBV30 TGTGCCTGGACCTCGACTGGGGTGACCAAAACGATTGGCTACACCTTC CAWTSTGVTKTIGYTF
TRBJ2-1 . TRBD2 TRBV4-3 TGCGCCAGCAGCCAATTACTAGCGGGAGGACAAGAGACCCAGTTCTTC CASSQLLAGGQETQFF
TRBJ2-6 few . TRBV12-3/TRBV12-4 TGTGCCAGCAGTTTTAACCCACCTGGGGCCAACGTCCTGACTTTC CASSFNPPGANVLTF
TRBJ1-2 few TRBD1 TRBV3-1 TGTGCCAGCAGCCACTTAGGGACAGGGGGCCATGGCTACACCTTC CASSHLGTGGHGYTF
TRBJ2-1 . . TRBV10-3 TGTGCCATCAGTGACAGGGGTGGCGATGAGCAGTTCTTC CAISDRGGDEQFF
TRBJ2-1 . TRBD2 TRBV4-3 TGCGCCAGCAGCCAAGATGCGGGAGACGCCCTTAACCATGAGCAGTTCTTC CASSQDAGDALNHEQFF
TRBJ2-7 few TRBD1 TRBV24-1 TGTGCCACCAGTGATTTGGCGAGAAGGGACAGGATGACCTACGAGCAGTACTTC CATSDLARRDRMTYEQYF
TRBJ2-1 few . TRBV10-3 TGTGCCATCAGTGAGTCGACTCTTGTGGGAACGAGTAGGAATGAGCAGTTCTTC CAISESTLVGTSRNEQFF
TRBJ2-7 . TRBD2 TRBV2 TGTGCCAGCAGTGAACTGATAGCGGGGCTAGGCGAGCAGTACTTC CASSELIAGLGEQYF
TRBJ2-1 . . TRBV5-4 TGTGCCACTTTTGCGGGAAGCTCCTACAATGAGCAGTTCTTC CATFAGSSYNEQFF
TRBJ1-2 . . TRBV12-3/TRBV12-4 TGTGCCAGCAGTGCCAGACAGACCGCTAACTATGGCTACACCTTC CASSARQTANYGYTF
TRBJ2-3 few . TRBV29-1 TGCAGCGTTGGTACCACAGATACGCAGTATTTT CSVGTTDTQYF
TRBJ2-1 . . TRBV25-1 TGTGCCAGCAGTGAATGGGTGGGGTCAAATGAGCAGTTCTTC CASSEWVGSNEQFF
TRBJ2-3 once TRBD1 TRBV27 TGTGCCAGCAGTTACAGGATAGGGGGCGCGGCAGATACGCAGTATTTT CASSYRIGGAADTQYF
TRBJ2-5 . TRBD2 TRBV7-8 TGTGCCAGCAGCCGTTCTCTGGGACTAGCGGCGCAAGAGACCCAGTACTTC CASSRSLGLAAQETQYF
TRBJ2-4 . . TRBV4-3 TGCGCCAGCAGCCTTGGGATAGGGGACTCCACGGAGCAGTACTTC CASSLGIGDSTEQYF
TRBJ2-7 few . TRBV4-2 TGTGCCAGCAGCCAAGAGGGGCAACCCGAGCAGTACTTC CASSQEGQPEQYF
TRBJ2-7 . . TRBV29-1 TGCAGCGTTCTTACGGACGGTGGCTACGAGCAGTACTTC CSVLTDGGYEQYF
TRBJ1-2 . TRBD1 TRBV7-2 TGTGCCAGCAGCCAGGGGGAATTCGATGGCTACACCTTC CASSQGEFDGYTF
TRBJ2-1 few . TRBV4-3 TGCGCCAGCAGCCAAGAGGTTGCTAGTAGAGAGCAGTTCTTC CASSQEVASREQFF